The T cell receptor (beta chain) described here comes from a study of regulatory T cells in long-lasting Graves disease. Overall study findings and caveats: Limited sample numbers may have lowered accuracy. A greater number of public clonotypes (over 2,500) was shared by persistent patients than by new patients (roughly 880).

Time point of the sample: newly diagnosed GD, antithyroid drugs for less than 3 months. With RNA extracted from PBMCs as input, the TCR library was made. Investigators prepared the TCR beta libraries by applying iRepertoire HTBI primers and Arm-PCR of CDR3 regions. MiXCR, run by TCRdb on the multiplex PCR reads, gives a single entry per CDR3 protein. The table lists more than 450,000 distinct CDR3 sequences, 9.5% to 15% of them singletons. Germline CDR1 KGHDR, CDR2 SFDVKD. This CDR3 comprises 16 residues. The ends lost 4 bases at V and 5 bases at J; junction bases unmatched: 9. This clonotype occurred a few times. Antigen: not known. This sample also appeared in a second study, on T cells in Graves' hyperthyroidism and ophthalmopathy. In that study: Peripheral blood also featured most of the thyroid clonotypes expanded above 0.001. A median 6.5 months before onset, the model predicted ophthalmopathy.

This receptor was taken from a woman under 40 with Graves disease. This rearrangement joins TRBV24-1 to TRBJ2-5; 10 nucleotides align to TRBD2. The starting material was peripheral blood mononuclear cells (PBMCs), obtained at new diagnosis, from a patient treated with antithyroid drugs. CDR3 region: CATSDSGLALQETQYF. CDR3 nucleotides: TGTGCCACCAGTGACTCGGGACTAGCGTTACAGGAGACCCAGTACTTC.